This T cell receptor beta chain stems from a study of beta chain features in type 1 diabetes. With V trimmed by 5 bases and J by 11 bases, 6 bases remained unmatched. This CDR3 is built from 12 residues. From germline, CDR1 is SGHRS and CDR2 YFSETQ. Every isolated RNA sample was fully reverse transcribed, so sequencing captured expressed TCRB transcripts. Profiling relied on immunoSEQ multiplex PCR, and the TCRdb table lists in-frame clones only, not all of them. Seen here are around 41,000 clones, approximately 70% observed once, and the top ten hold more than 1.5%. Notes on this clone: Its antigen is unidentified.

Study-level findings and limits: Possible PCR preference for shorter templates applied equally to patients and controls. Significant though moderate, a shortening of TCRB CDR3s appeared in all four CD4+ subsets of Type 1 diabetes patients.

Sampling consisted of one heparinised blood draw per donor, averaging roughly 0.12 L. V and J are TRBV5-1 and TRBJ1-1; 10 bases map to TRBD1. Sequencing was performed on Tregs from blood. The TCR was taken from a man under 40 with type 1 diabetes. Some clones in this sample may be carry-over from other donors' samples. The CDR3 spells CASRNDRGPAFF. For the CDR3, the DNA is TGCGCCAGCAGGAATGACAGGGGGCCGGCTTTCTTT.